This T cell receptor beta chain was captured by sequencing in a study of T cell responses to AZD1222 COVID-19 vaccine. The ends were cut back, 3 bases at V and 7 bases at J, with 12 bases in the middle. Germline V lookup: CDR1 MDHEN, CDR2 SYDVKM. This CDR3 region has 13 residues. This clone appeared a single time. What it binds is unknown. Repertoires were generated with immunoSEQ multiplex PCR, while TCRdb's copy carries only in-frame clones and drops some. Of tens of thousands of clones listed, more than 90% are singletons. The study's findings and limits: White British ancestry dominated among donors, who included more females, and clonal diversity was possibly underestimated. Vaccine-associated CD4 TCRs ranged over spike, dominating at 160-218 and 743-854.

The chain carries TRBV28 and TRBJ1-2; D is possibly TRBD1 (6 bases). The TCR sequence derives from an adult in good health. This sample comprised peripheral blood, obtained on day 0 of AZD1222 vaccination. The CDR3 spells CASSFPTGRGYTF. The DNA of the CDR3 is TGTGCCAGCAGTTTCCCGACAGGACGTGGCTACACCTTC.